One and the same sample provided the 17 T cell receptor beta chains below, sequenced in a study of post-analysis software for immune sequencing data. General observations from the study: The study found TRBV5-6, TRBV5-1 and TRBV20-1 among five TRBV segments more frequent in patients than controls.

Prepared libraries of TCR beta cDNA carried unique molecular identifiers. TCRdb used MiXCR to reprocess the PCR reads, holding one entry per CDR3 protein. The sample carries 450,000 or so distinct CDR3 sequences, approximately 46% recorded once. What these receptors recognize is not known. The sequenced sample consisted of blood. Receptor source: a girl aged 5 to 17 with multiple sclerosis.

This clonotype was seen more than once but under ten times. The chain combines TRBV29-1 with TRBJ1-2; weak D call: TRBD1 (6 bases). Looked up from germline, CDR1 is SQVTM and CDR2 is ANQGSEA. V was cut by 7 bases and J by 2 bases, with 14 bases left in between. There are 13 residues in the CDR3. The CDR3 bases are TGCAGCGCCAACAGGGTTTCAAACTATGGCTACACCTTC. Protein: CSANRVSNYGYTF. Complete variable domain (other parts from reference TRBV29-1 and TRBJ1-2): SAVISQKPSRDICQRGTSLTIQCQVDSQVTMMFWYRQQPGQSLTLIATANQGSEATYESGFVIDKFPISRPNLTFSTLTVSNMSPEDSSIYLCSANRVSNYGYTFGSGTRLTVV.

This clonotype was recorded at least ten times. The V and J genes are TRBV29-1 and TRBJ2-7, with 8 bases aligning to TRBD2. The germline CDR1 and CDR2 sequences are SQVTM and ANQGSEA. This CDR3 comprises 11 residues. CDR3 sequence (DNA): TGCGCGGGAGCGGGAGCCCACGAGCAGTACTTC. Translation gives CAGAGAHEQYF.

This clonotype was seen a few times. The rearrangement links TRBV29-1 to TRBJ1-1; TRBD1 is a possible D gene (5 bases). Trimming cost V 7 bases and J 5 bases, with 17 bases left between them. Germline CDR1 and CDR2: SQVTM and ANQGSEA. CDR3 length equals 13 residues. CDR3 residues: CSGMLGVGTEAFF. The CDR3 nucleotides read TGCAGCGGCATGCTAGGGGTTGGAACTGAAGCTTTCTTT.

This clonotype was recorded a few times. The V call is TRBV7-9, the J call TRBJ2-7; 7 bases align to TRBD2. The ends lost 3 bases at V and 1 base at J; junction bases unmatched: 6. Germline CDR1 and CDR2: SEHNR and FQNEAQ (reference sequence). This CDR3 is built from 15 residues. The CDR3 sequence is CASSFPGGASYEQYF. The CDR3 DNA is TGTGCCAGCAGCTTCCCGGGAGGCGCTTCCTACGAGCAGTACTTC.

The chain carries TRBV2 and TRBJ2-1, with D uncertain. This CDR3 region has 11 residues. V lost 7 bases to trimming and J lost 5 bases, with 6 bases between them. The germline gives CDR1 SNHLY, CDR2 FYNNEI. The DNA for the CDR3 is TGTGCCAGCAATGGCAACAATGAGCAGTTCTTC. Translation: CASNGNNEQFF.

CDR3: CASSDRPGDYNEQFF. CDR3 sequence (DNA): TGTGCCAGCAGTGATCGGCCAGGAGACTACAATGAGCAGTTCTTC. This chain connects TRBV6-4 to TRBJ2-1; D remains ambiguous. Germline V CDR1 and CDR2: MRHNA, SNTAGT. Trimming shortened V by 3 bases and J by 3 bases, and 12 bases separated the two germline ends. The CDR3 loop spans 15 amino acids.

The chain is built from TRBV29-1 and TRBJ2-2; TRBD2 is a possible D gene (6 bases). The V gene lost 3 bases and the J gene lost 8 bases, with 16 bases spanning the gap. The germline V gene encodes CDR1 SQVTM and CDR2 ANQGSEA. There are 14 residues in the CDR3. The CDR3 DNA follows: TGCAGCGTTGAGGATGGACGGGGGTTAGGGGAGCTGTTTTTT. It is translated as CSVEDGRGLGELFF.

The chain's CDR3 is CASSLEPGETDTQYF. CDR3 in DNA: TGCGCCAGCAGCTTGGAGCCGGGAGAGACAGATACGCAGTATTTT. This rearrangement joins TRBV5-1 to TRBJ2-3, with D perhaps TRBD2 (6 bases). Trimming shortened V by 0 bases and J by 3 bases, and 11 bases separated the two germline ends. Germline CDR1 and CDR2: SGHRS and YFSETQ. The CDR3 length is 15 residues.

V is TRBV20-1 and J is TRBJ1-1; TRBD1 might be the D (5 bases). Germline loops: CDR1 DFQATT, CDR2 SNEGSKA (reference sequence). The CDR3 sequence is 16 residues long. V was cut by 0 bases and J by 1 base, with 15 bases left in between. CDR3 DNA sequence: TGCAGTGCTAGAGACCTCGGCGGGGGTGGGAACACTGAAGCTTTCTTT. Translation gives CSARDLGGGGNTEAFF.

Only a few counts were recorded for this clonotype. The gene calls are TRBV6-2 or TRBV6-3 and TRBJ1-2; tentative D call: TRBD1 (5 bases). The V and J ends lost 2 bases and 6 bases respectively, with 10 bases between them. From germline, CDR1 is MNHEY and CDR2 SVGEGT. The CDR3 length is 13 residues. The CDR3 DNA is TGTGCCAGCAGTTACAAGGGGCCCGATGGCTACACCTTC. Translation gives CASSYKGPDGYTF.

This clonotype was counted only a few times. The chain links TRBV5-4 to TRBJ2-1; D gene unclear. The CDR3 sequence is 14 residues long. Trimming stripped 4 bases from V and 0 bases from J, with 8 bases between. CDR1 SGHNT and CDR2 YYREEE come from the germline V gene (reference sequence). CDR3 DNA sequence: TGTGCCAGCAGCCGCGAGAACTCCTACAATGAGCAGTTCTTC. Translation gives CASSRENSYNEQFF.

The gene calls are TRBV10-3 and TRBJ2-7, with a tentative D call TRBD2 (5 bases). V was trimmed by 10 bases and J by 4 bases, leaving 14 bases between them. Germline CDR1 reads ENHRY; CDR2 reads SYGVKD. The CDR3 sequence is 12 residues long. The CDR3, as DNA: TGTGCCACCCGGATGACGGGGTACGAGCAGTACTTC. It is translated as CATRMTGYEQYF.

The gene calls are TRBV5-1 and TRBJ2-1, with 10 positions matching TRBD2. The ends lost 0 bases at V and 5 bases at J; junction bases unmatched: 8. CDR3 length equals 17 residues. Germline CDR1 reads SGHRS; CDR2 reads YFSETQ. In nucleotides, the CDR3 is TGCGCCAGCAGCTTGGCACCTAGCGGGAGTCTCGACAATGAGCAGTTCTTC. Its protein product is CASSLAPSGSLDNEQFF. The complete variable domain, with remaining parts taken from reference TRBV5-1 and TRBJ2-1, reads KAGVTQTPRYLIKTRGQQVTLSCSPISGHRSVSWYQQTPGQGLQFLFEYFSETQRNKGNFPGRFSGRQFSNSRSEMNVSTLELGDSALYLCASSLAPSGSLDNEQFFGPGTRLTVL.

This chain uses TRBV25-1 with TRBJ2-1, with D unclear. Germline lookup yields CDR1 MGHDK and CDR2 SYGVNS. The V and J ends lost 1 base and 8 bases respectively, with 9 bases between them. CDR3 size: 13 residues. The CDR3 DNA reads TGTGCCAGCAGTGAATCACCACGTCATGAGCAGTTCTTC. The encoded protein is CASSESPRHEQFF. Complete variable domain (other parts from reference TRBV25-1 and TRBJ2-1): EADIYQTPRYLVIGTGKKITLECSQTMGHDKMYWYQQDPGMELHLIHYSYGVNSTEKGDLSSESTVSRIRTEHFPLTLESARPSHTSQYLCASSESPRHEQFFGPGTRLTVL.

The CDR3 nucleotides are TGTGCCAGCAGCCCTCCCCCGTTAGCGGCCCTGGCCTACGAGCAGTACTTC. As protein: CASSPPPLAALAYEQYF. The chain joins TRBV7-9 to TRBJ2-7, with a weak D call TRBD2 (6 bases). Trimming removed 5 bases from V and 2 bases from J, with 22 bases in between. CDR1 SEHNR and CDR2 FQNEAQ come from the germline V gene (reference sequence). The CDR3 has 17 residues.

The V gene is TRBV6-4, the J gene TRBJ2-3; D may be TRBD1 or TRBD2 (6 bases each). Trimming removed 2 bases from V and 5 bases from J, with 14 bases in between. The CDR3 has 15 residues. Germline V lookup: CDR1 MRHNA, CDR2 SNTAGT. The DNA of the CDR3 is TGTGCCAGCAGTGACGAGGGGGGCTCGGGAGATACGCAGTATTTT. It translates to CASSDEGGSGDTQYF.

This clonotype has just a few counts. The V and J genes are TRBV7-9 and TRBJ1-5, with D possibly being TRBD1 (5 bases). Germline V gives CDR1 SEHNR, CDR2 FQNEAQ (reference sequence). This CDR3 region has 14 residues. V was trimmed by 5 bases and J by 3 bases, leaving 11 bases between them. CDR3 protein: CASSTGTDNQPQHF. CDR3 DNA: TGTGCCAGCAGCACCGGGACGGACAATCAGCCCCAGCATTTT.